This is a list of T cell receptor beta chains from one sample in a study of cytomegalovirus exposure and HLA in healthy donors. TCRdb's table, derived via immunoSEQ multiplex PCR, lists solely in-frame clones and lacks some. The table includes 150,000 to 200,000 clones, approximately 85% detected once. The sample taken for sequencing was PBMCs. These receptors were taken from a man aged 18 to 30 in good health and CMV-seropositive. CDR3s leave out the opening cysteine and the closing phenylalanine or tryptophan.

v_call | cdr3_length | cdr3_aa
TRBV2 | 12 | ASSEGATGGEAF
TRBV4-2 | 14 | ASSQEITGLQAGYT
TRBV27 | 13 | ASSLQGSFTGELF
TRBV7-2 | 12 | ASSGRGRDEKLF
TRBV5-6 | 11 | ASSFGRNQPQH
TRBV2 | 12 | ASSVLAEGTEAF
TRBV7-2 | 12 | ASSAPKSTDTQY
TRBV6-1 | 12 | ATSVIGDEETQY
TRBV6-6 | 11 | ASSQQGFYGYT
TRBV4-1 | 18 | ASSQDDPSGTLSSYNEQF
TRBV7-6 | 9 | ASTLSGGYT
TRBV9 | 12 | ASSVWDSINEQF
TRBV5-4 | 10 | ATGDSPYEQY
TRBV19 | 14 | ASQAGANSIYTEAF
TRBV6-6 | 11 | ASSSGTIDTQY